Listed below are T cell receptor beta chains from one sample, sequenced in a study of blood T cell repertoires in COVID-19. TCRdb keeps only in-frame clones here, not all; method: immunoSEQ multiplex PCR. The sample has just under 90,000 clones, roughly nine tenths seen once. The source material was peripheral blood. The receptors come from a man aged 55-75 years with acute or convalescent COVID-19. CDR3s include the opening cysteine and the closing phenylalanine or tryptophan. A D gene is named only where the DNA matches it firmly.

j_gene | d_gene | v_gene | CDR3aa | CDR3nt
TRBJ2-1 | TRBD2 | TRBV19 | CASSIVWASGSGNEQFF | TGTGCCAGTAGTATCGTTTGGGCTAGCGGGAGTGGAAATGAGCAGTTCTTC
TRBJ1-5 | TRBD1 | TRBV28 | CGTLEYQGARNQPQHF | TGTGGCACGCTTGAATACCAGGGGGCACGCAATCAGCCCCAGCATTTT
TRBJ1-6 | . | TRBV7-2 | CASSLDLNSPLHF | TGTGCCAGCAGCTTAGATCTTAATTCACCCCTCCACTTT
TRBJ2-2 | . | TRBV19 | CASSLSRVTGELFF | TGTGCCAGTAGTTTATCCCGGGTAACCGGGGAGCTGTTTTTT
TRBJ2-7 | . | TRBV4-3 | CASSPGHGYYEQYF | TGCGCCAGCAGCCCGGGACACGGATACTACGAGCAGTACTTC
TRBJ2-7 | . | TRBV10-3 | CATYQGLSYEQYF | TGTGCCACCTATCAGGGACTTAGCTACGAGCAGTACTTC
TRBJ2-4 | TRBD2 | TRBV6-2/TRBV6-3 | CASSGTSHIQYF | TGTGCCAGCAGCGGGACTAGTCACATTCAGTACTTC
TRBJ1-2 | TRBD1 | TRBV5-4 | CASSPGTAVPGYTF | TGTGCCAGCAGCCCCGGGACAGCCGTTCCAGGCTACACCTTC
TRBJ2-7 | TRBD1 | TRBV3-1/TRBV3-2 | CASSGDSRRSSYEQYF | TGTGCCAGCAGCGGGGACAGCCGAAGGAGCTCCTACGAGCAGTACTTC
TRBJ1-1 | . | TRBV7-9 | CASSRPGTPTLNTEAFF | TGTGCCAGCAGCCGTCCCGGGACACCTACCCTGAACACTGAAGCTTTCTTT